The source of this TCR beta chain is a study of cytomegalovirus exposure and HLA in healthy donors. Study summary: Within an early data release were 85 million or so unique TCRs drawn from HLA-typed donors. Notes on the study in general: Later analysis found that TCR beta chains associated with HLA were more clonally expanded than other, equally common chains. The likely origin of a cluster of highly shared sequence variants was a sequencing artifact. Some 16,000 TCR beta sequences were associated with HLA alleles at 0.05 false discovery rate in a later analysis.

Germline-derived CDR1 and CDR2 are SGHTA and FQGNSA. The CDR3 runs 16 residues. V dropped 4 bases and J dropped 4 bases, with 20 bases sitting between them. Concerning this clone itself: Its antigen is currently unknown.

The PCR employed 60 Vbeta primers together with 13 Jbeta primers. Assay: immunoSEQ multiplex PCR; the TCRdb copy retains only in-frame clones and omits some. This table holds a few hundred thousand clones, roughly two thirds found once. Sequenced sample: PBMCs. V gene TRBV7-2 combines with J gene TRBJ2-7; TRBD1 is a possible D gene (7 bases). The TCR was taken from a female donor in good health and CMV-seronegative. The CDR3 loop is CASSWRGQTLAYEQYF. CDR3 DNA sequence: TGTGCCAGCAGCTGGAGGGGACAGACCCTTGCTTACGAGCAGTACTTC.